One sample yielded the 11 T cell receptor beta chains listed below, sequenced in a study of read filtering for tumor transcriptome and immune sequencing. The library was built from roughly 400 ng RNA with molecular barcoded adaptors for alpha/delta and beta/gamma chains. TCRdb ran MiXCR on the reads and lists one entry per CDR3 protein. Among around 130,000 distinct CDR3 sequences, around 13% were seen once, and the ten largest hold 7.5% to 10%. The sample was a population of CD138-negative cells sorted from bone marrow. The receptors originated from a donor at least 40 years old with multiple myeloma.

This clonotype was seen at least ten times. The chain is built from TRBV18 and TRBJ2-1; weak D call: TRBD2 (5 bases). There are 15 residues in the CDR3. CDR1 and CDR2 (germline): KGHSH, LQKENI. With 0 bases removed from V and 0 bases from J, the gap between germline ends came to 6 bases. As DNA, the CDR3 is TGTGCCAGCTCACCACCAGGGAGCTCCTACAATGAGCAGTTCTTC. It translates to CASSPPGSSYNEQFF.

CDR3 sequence: CASSLRTPYNEQFF. The DNA of the CDR3 is TGTGCCAGCAGCTTGAGGACCCCCTACAATGAGCAGTTCTTC. The chain combines TRBV11-3 with TRBJ2-1; D gene unclear. Germline V lookup: CDR1 SGHNT, CDR2 YENEEA. CDR3 length: 14 residues. Trimming removed 3 bases from V and 2 bases from J, with 8 bases in between.

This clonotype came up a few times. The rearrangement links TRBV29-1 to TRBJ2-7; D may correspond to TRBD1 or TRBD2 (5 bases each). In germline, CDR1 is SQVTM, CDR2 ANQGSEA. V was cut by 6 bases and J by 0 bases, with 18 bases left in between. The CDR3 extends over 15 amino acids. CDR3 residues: CSVSGTPTSSYEQYF. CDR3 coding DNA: TGCAGCGTCTCCGGGACCCCAACCAGCTCCTACGAGCAGTACTTC.

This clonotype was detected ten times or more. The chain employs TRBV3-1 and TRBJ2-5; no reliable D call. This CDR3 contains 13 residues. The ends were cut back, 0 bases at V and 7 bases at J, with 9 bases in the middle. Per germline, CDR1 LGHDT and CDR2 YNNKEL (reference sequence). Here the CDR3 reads CASSQERLATQYF. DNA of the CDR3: TGTGCCAGCAGCCAAGAACGACTGGCGACCCAGTACTTC.

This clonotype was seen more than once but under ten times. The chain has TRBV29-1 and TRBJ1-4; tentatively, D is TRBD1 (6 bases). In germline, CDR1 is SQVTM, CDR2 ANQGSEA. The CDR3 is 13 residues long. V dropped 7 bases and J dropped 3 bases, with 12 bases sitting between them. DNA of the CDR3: TGCAGCGGCTGGGACAATTCTAATGAAAAACTGTTTTTT. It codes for CSGWDNSNEKLFF.

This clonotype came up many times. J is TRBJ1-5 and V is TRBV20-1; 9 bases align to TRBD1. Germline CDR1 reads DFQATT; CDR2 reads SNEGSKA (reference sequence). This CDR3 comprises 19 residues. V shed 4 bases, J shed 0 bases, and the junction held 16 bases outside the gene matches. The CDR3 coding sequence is TGCAGTGCTACCGGGGACAGGGCTGTTTGGGGGTATAGCAATCAGCCCCAGCATTTT. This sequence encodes CSATGDRAVWGYSNQPQHF.

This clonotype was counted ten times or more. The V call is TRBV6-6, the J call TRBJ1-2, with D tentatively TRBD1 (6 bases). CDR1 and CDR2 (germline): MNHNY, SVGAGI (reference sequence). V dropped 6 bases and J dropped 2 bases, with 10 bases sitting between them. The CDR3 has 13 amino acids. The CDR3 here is CASSRQVNYGYTF. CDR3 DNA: TGTGCCAGCAGCAGACAGGTGAACTATGGCTACACCTTC.

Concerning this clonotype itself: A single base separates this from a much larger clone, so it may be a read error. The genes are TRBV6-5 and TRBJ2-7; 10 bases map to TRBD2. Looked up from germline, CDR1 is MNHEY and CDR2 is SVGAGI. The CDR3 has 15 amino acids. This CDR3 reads CASGYPTSGSREQYF. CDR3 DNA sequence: TGTGCCAGCGGTTACCCGACTAGCGGGTCCCGGGAGCAGTACTTC.

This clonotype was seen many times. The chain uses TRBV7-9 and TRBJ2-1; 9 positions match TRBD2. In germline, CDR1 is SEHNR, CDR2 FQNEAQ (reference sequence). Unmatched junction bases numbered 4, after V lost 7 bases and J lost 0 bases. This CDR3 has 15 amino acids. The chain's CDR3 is CASILSGSSYNEQFF. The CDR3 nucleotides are TGTGCCAGCATCCTTAGCGGGAGCTCCTACAATGAGCAGTTCTTC.

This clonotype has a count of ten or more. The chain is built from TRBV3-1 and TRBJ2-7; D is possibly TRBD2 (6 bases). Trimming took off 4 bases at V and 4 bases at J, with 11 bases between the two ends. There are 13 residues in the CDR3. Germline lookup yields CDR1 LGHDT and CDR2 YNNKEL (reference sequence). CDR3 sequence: CASSRTNLYEQYF. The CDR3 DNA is TGTGCCAGCAGCCGGACTAATTTGTACGAGCAGTACTTC.

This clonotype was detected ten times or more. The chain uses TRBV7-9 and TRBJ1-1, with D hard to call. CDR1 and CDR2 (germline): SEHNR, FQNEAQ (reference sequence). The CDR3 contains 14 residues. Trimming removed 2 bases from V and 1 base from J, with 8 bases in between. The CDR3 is CASSLSPENTEAFF. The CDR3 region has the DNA TGTGCCAGCAGCTTATCGCCAGAGAACACTGAAGCTTTCTTT.